Below, 10 T cell receptor beta chains from the same sample are listed, as sequenced in a study of identical twins. TCRdb redid the calling of the 5' RACE reads with MiXCR, one entry per CDR3 protein. The sample has 450,000 or so distinct CDR3 sequences, 13% to 15% seen once. These data were also filed under a second study, of yellow fever vaccine responses in identical twins.

Material for sequencing was CD4+ T cells sorted from blood. Receptor source: a woman younger than 35 in good health.

This clonotype was seen ten or more times. Relative to the germline gene, one junction end is altered; a read error may explain this. This rearrangement joins TRBV5-1 to TRBJ2-5, with 16 bases lining up with TRBD2. Looked up from germline, CDR1 is SGHRS and CDR2 is YFSETQ. The CDR3 runs to 16 residues. This CDR3 reads CASSPGLAGGQETQYF. As DNA, the CDR3 is TGTGCCAGCAGCCCGGGACTAGCGGGGGGGCAAGAGACCCAGTACTTC.

This clonotype turned up a few times. The V gene is TRBV19, the J gene TRBJ1-1; D is ambiguous. Trimming took 5 bases from V and 1 from J, leaving 8 bases between them. The CDR3 length is 13 residues. The germline V gene has CDR1 LNHDA and CDR2 SQIVND (reference sequence). CDR3 DNA sequence: TGTGCCAGTAGTTTTCCACCGAACACTGAAGCTTTCTTT. This gives the protein CASSFPPNTEAFF.

The J gene is TRBJ2-3, the V gene TRBV7-2; 10 positions agree with TRBD2. V shed 2 bases, J shed 6 bases, and the junction held 8 bases outside the gene matches. Germline CDR1 SGHTA, CDR2 FQGNSA. The CDR3 loop spans 16 amino acids. Written as DNA, the CDR3 is TGTGCCAGCAGCTTAAAGAGTCTAGCGGGGGCGGATACGCAGTATTTT. This gives the protein CASSLKSLAGADTQYF.

This clonotype has only a few counts. V usage is TRBV12-5 and J usage is TRBJ2-3, with no clear D. CDR1 is LGHNT and CDR2 is FRNRAP in the germline V gene. Between the trimmed V and J ends, which lost 7 bases and 3 bases, there was a span of 11 bases. The CDR3 sequence is 13 residues long. CDR3 in amino acids: CASAEYVTDTQYF. The DNA for the CDR3 is TGTGCTAGTGCCGAGTACGTGACAGATACGCAGTATTTT.

The chain joins TRBV5-1 to TRBJ1-1; D unclear. Germline V gene sequence: CDR1 SGHRS, CDR2 YFSETQ. Trimming cost V 0 bases and J 1 base, with 13 bases left between them. This CDR3 contains 16 residues. The CDR3 spells CASSLEAILANTEAFF. As DNA, the CDR3 is TGCGCCAGCAGCTTGGAAGCTATCCTAGCGAACACTGAAGCTTTCTTT.

V is TRBV6-6 and J is TRBJ1-1; D not certain. V was pared by 8 bases and J by 1 base, with 11 bases between. The CDR3 totals 13 residues. Germline assignment: CDR1 MNHNY and CDR2 SVGAGI (reference sequence). The CDR3, as DNA: TGTGCCAGCGAGCGTTCGAGGAACACTGAAGCTTTCTTT. Residues: CASERSRNTEAFF.

This clonotype was seen a handful of times. The chain combines TRBV6-1 with TRBJ2-2; 12 nucleotides align to TRBD2. The CDR3 has 18 amino acids. Germline CDR1 and CDR2: MNHNS and SASEGT. Trimming took 5 bases from V and 6 from J; bases not matched to a gene: 13. The CDR3 loop reads CASSPLGLAGSLPGELFF. The CDR3 DNA reads as TGTGCCAGCAGTCCCCTTGGACTAGCGGGGTCTCTCCCCGGGGAGCTGTTTTTT.

The table lists this clonotype with a few counts. The chain uses TRBV11-1 and TRBJ2-3, with 10 bases aligning to TRBD2. In germline, CDR1 is SGHAT, CDR2 FQDESV (reference sequence). The trim removed 5 bases at V and 2 bases at J, leaving 10 bases unmatched. This CDR3 has 17 amino acids. This CDR3 reads CASSPLGSGGNTDTQYF. CDR3 DNA sequence: TGTGCCAGCAGCCCGCTTGGTAGCGGGGGGAACACAGATACGCAGTATTTT.

The gene calls are TRBV28 and TRBJ2-1, with 7 bases that match TRBD2. Trimming removed 2 bases from V and 4 bases from J; junction bases left unmatched: 11. The V gene's germline CDR1 is MDHEN and CDR2 SYDVKM. The CDR3 runs 17 residues. Here the CDR3 reads CASSLDSGGSGYNEQFF. DNA of the CDR3: TGTGCCAGCAGTTTAGACTCCGGGGGGTCCGGATACAATGAGCAGTTCTTC. The whole variable domain, remainder taken from reference TRBV28 and TRBJ2-1, is DVKVTQSSRYLVKRTGEKVFLECVQDMDHENMFWYRQDPGLGLRLIYFSYDVKMKEKGDIPEGYSVSREKKERFSLILESASTNQTSMYLCASSLDSGGSGYNEQFFGPGTRLTVL.

This clonotype showed up many times. The CDR3 protein is CASSPGLAIGEQFF. The CDR3 DNA sequence: TGTGCCAGCAGTCCGGGACTAGCGATAGGTGAGCAGTTCTTC. This sequence joins TRBV12-3 or TRBV12-4 and TRBJ2-1; 10 nucleotides line up with TRBD2. This CDR3 has 14 residues. Trimming removed 5 bases from V and 9 bases from J; junction bases left unmatched: 7.